The following is a T cell receptor beta chain sequence with its context. Its cognate antigen is unknown. Method: immunoSEQ multiplex PCR; TCRdb's copy keeps in-frame clones and lacks some. The sample has fewer than 150,000 clones, 70% to 90% seen once. This record belongs to a study of T cell responses to AZD1222 COVID-19 vaccine. Study-level findings and limits: Seropositive status at baseline applied to only six AZD1222 recipients. Regions 160-218 and 743-854 held dominance among vaccine-associated CD4 TCRs, which spanned spike.

Germline CDR1 SGHRS, CDR2 YFSETQ. V shed 0 bases and J shed 2 bases, with 15 bases lying between them. CDR3 length: 16 residues. The chain employs TRBV5-1 and TRBJ2-7; possible D gene TRBD2, 5 bases. The receptor's source is an adult in good health. The input for sequencing was peripheral blood, taken on day 0 of AZD1222 vaccination. The CDR3 DNA follows: TGCGCCAGCAGCTTGGCCGGCGGGTATCAACCCTACGAGCAGTACTTC. Protein: CASSLAGGYQPYEQYF.